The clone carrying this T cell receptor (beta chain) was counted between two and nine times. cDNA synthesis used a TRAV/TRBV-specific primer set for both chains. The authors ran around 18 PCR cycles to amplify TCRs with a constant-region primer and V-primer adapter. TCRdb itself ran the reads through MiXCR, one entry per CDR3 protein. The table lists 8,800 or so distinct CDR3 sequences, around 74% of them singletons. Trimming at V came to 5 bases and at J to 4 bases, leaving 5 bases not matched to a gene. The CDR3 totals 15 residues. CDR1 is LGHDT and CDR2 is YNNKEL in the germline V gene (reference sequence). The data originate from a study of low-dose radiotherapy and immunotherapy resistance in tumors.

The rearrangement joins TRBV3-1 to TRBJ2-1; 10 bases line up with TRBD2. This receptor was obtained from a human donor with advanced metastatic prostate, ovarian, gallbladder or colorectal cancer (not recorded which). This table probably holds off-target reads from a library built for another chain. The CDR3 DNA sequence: TGTGCCAGCAGCTTGGGACTAGCGAGTTACAATGAGCAGTTCTTC. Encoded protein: CASSLGLASYNEQFF.